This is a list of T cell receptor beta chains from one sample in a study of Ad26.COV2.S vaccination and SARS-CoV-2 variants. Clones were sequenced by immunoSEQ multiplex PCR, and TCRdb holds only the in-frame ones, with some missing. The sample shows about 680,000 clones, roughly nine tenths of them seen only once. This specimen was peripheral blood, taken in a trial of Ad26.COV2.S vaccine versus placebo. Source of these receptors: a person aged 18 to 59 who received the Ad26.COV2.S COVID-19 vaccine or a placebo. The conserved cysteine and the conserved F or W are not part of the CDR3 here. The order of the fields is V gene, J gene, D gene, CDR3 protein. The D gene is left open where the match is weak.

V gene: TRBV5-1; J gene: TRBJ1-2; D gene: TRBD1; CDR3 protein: ASSLALTAQGNGYT
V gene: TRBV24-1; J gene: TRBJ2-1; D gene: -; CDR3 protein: ATLDRGEQF
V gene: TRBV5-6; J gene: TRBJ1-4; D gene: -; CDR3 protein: ASSSKGRGEKLF
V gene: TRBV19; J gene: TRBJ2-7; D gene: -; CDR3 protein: ASSAEGSWEQY
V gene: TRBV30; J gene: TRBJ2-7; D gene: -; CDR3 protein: AWSVYGHYEQY
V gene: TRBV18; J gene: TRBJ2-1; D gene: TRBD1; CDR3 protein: ASSPGTDYNEQF
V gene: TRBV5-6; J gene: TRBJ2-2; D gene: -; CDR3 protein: ASSLRGRYTGELF
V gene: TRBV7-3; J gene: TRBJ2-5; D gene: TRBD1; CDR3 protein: ASSFSGTVQETQY
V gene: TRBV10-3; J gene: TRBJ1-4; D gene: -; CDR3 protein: AISESRLSEKLF
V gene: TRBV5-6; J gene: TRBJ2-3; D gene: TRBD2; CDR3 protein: ASSSGLAGGWGTDTQY
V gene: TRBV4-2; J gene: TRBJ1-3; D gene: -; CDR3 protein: ASSLGNTIY
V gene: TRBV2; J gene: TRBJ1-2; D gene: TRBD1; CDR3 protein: ASSDRGSHYGYT
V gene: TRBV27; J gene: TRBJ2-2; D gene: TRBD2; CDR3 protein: ASSPGGRSTGELF
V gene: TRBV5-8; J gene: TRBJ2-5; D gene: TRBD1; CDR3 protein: ASSLLGQGQETQY
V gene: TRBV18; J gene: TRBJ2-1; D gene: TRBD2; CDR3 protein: ASSPPSSGRNEQF
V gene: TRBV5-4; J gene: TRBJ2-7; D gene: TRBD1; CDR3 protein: ASSRQTGAEQY
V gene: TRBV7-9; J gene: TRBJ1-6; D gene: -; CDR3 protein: ASRLGTSNSPLH
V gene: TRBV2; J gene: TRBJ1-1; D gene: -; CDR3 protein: ASSEAFYEAF
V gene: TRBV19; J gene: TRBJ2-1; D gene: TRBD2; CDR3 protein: ASSTSSGSSYNEQF
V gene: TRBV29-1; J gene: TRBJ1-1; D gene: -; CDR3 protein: SVRGRLNTEAF
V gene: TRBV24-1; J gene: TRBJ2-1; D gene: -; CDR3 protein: ATSDSGRSYNEQF
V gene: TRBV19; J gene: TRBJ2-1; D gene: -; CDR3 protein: ASSIEVGEQF
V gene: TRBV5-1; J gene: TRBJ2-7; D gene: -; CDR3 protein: ASSLQTEPYEQY
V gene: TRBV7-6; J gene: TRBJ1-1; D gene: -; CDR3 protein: ASSLGQPNTEAF